This T cell receptor beta chain was profiled in a study of beta chain features in type 1 diabetes. Investigators reverse transcribed all isolated RNA, so they sequenced expressed TCRB transcripts. Read counts averaged approximately 3.3 million for samples of naive, central memory and regulatory T cells. Only in-frame clones appear in the TCRdb table, and some are missing; sequencing was by immunoSEQ multiplex PCR. The sample contains 500,000 to 700,000 clones, around 15% of which appear only once. This clone has only a few counts. Heparinised blood was drawn once per donor, averaging approximately 0.12 L. This CDR3 has 14 residues. The germline V gene has CDR1 MDHEN and CDR2 SYDVKM. The V segment lost 8 bases and the J segment 4 bases; nucleotides outside the gene matches: 5.

The clonotype originates from a man in his late teens or twenties in good health. V is TRBV28 and J is TRBJ2-6; 7 bases fit TRBD1. Sequenced input: naive CD4+ T cells from blood. The DNA of the CDR3 is TGTGCCAGCGTCACAGGGGCCGGGGCCAACGTCCTGACTTTC. Encoded protein: CASVTGAGANVLTF.